The present T cell receptor (beta chain) was sequenced within a study of OX40 agonist ivuxolimab in advanced cancers. Study-level background: The group had a mean age of roughly 56 years, ranged from roughly 23 to 79, and was 82.7% male.

Note on this clone: Its antigen is not identified.

Libraries were prepared by immunoSEQ multiplex PCR; TCRdb keeps only in-frame clonotypes and omits some of them. The sample contains 45,000 to 65,000 clones, 75% to 85% of which appear only once. General observations from the study: Researchers did not determine the expanded peripheral T cells' antigen specificity. Normalized T-cell clonal expansion was also low in a subset of nonresponders.

V dropped 7 bases and J dropped 2; count of bases not matched to a gene: 11. Germline V lookup: CDR1 SGHDT, CDR2 YYEEEE. The CDR3 length is 15 residues. The V gene is TRBV5-6, the J gene TRBJ1-2; 7 nucleotides match TRBD1. The receptor was isolated from an adult with an advanced solid tumor such as melanoma, head and neck, liver or kidney cancer. The sequences come from CD4+ or CD8+ T cells sorted from blood, collected in a trial of the OX40 agonist ivuxolimab. The DNA of the CDR3 is TGTGCCAGCTCCCTGGGGGCGACAGGGAACTATGGCTACACCTTC. It yields the protein CASSLGATGNYGYTF.